The 9 T cell receptor beta chains below come from one sample, sequenced in a study of T cell changes during pregnancy in multiple sclerosis. Data came from immunoSEQ multiplex PCR; TCRdb stores just in-frame clones and leaves some out. Of roughly 120,000 clones in the sample, roughly 92% were seen once. This sample comprised peripheral blood, obtained in the third trimester of pregnancy. These receptors all stem from a female donor with multiple sclerosis, enrolled in a pregnancy study.

The chain is built from TRBV29-1 and TRBJ2-1, with D possibly TRBD1 on 5 matching bases. Per the germline V gene, CDR1 is SQVTM and CDR2 is ANQGSEA. CDR3 size: 14 residues. V was shortened by 7 bases and J by 1 base, with 14 bases between the two germline ends. CDR3 loop: CSGVQGSSYNEQFF. CDR3 nucleotides: TGCAGCGGGGTCCAGGGATCATCCTACAATGAGCAGTTCTTC.

The CDR3 loop reads CASSRLAGGFYEQYF. CDR3 in DNA: TGTGCCAGCAGCAGACTAGCGGGAGGTTTCTACGAGCAGTACTTC. This chain links TRBV5-5 with TRBJ2-7, with 13 bases aligning to TRBD2. The CDR3 runs 15 residues. Germline assignment: CDR1 SGHKS and CDR2 YYEKEE (reference sequence). V lost 4 bases, J lost 3 bases, and 4 bases stayed unmatched.

The V and J genes are TRBV6-6 and TRBJ1-6; TRBD1 matches at 9 bases. Trimming cost V 7 bases and J 9 bases; bases outside gene matches: 7. The CDR3 consists of 14 residues. The germline gives CDR1 MNHNY, CDR2 SVGAGI (reference sequence). The CDR3 DNA reads as TGTGCCAGCAAAATACAGGGGGCCCCTTCACCCCTCCACTTT. Protein sequence: CASKIQGAPSPLHF.

V is TRBV16 and J is TRBJ2-1, with D possibly TRBD2 on 7 matching bases. Germline V gene lookup returns CDR1 KGHSY and CDR2 FQNENV. V shed 3 bases and J shed 6 bases, with 15 bases lying between them. The CDR3 has 15 amino acids. CDR3 residues: CASSHPRGGFNEQFF. CDR3 in DNA: TGTGCCAGCAGCCATCCCAGGGGAGGGTTCAATGAGCAGTTCTTC.

CDR3 bases: TGTGCCAGCAGGCCGGGACAGCGGACAGATACGCAGTATTTT. Translation gives CASRPGQRTDTQYF. The chain uses TRBV6-5 and TRBJ2-3, with 7 bases fitting TRBD1. CDR3 length: 14 amino acids. The V segment lost 6 bases and the J segment 3 bases; nucleotides outside the gene matches: 6. Per the germline V gene, CDR1 is MNHEY and CDR2 is SVGAGI.

The chain employs TRBV30 and TRBJ1-2; 8 nucleotides line up with TRBD1. V was clipped by 0 bases and J by 5 bases; unmatched bases: 8. Germline CDR1 GTSNPN, CDR2 SVGIG (reference sequence). This CDR3 comprises 15 residues. CDR3 loop: CAWSVRQGFRYGYTF. In nucleotides, the CDR3 is TGTGCCTGGAGTGTGAGACAGGGGTTTAGGTATGGCTACACCTTC.

This chain uses TRBV28 with TRBJ2-3; unclear D gene. Per germline, CDR1 MDHEN and CDR2 SYDVKM. The CDR3 sequence is 13 residues long. Trimming cost V 6 bases and J 8 bases, with 15 bases left between them. This CDR3 reads CASRSPGTGTQYF. Written as DNA, the CDR3 is TGTGCCAGCAGGTCCCCAGGCACCGGTACGCAGTATTTT.

The V gene is TRBV6-1, the J gene TRBJ1-1; possible D gene TRBD1, 6 bases. Trimming removed 2 bases from V and 5 bases from J, with 12 bases in between. The germline CDR1 and CDR2 sequences are MNHNS and SASEGT. The CDR3 extends over 14 amino acids. The CDR3 here is CASSELWGLTEAFF. The CDR3 bases are TGTGCCAGCAGTGAACTCTGGGGGCTTACTGAAGCTTTCTTT.

The chain recombines TRBV2 with TRBJ2-3; D is possibly TRBD2 (5 bases). Trimming took 8 bases from V and 8 from J, leaving 17 bases between them. The CDR3 consists of 13 residues. Germline values: CDR1 SNHLY, CDR2 FYNNEI. The CDR3 bases are TGTGCCAGCTCTAACGGGCTAGCACTTACGCAGTATTTT. Protein sequence: CASSNGLALTQYF.